This section outlines one T cell receptor (beta chain) sequence together with its context. Its antigen is unidentified. The sample comes from a study of long-term antiretroviral therapy in people with HIV. The study's findings and limits: Pre-ART expanded TRB clones stayed dominant throughout, though often decreasing after ART. Controls had broader CDR3 length ranges than HIV repertoires did. Even long-term ART left TRB diversity below transplant donor controls, despite gains.

Cryopreserved PBMC numbered about 1-10 million per sample before DNA extraction. It was version v3.0 of the immunoSEQ assay that was run at survey level. Generated by immunoSEQ multiplex PCR, the TCRdb table keeps only in-frame clones and is missing some. Among some 2,600 clones, 79% were seen once, and the ten largest hold about 9.2%. The CDR3 has 14 amino acids. The trim removed 4 bases at V and 5 bases at J, leaving 7 bases unmatched. The germline V gene has CDR1 SGHAT and CDR2 FQNNGV. This chain links TRBV11-2 with TRBJ1-1; 7 positions match TRBD1. Specimen: unsorted PBMCs, collected 0.4 years before starting antiretroviral therapy. The receptor's source is a woman in her forties with HIV. The CDR3 is CASSSDRRGTEAFF. The CDR3 region has the DNA TGTGCCAGCAGCTCGGACAGGAGGGGGACTGAAGCTTTCTTT.